This TCR beta chain derives from a study of blood T cell repertoires in COVID-19. The CDR3 contains 16 residues. V trimming: 0 bases; J trimming: 0 bases; junction bases outside the gene matches: 4. Germline V gene sequence: CDR1 LNHNV, CDR2 YYDKDF (reference sequence). TCRdb's copy holds only in-frame clones and misses some; the assay was immunoSEQ multiplex PCR. The sample has just under 300,000 clones, around 86% seen once; the top ten hold 1.3%. The sequencing input was peripheral blood. This clonotype was sampled from a man aged 70 or older with acute or convalescent COVID-19. The chain uses TRBV15 and TRBJ2-5, with 7 nucleotides matching TRBD1. The CDR3 DNA reads TGTGCCACCAGCAGAGATCTGGGACAGAACCAAGAGACCCAGTACTTC. It yields the protein CATSRDLGQNQETQYF.